These T cell receptor beta chains were read from a single sample in a study of tumor-infiltrating lymphocytes in oesophageal squamous cell carcinoma. Each CDR3 protein gets one entry after TCRdb re-called the PCR reads with MiXCR. The sample has some 20,000 distinct CDR3 sequences; more than 40% are singletons. The sequenced sample consisted of normal esophageal tissue next to the tumor. These receptors were taken from a male donor with esophageal squamous cell carcinoma. The CDR3 runs from the conserved cysteine through the conserved F or W. A D gene is named only where the DNA matches it firmly. Clone size is shown for a subset of rows, as once, few, many or a class of expanded clone.

v_gene	abundance	d_gene	j_gene	CDR3nt	CDR3aa
TRBV7-6	NA	TRBD2	TRBJ2-5	TGTGCCAGCAGCCCCCCGACTAGCGGGAGCTTCGAGACCCAGTACTTC	CASSPPTSGSFETQYF
TRBV6-2/TRBV6-3	NA	NA	TRBJ2-7	TGTGCCAGCAGTTACTCCCGTCAGGGGGGGCGTATTTACGAGCAGTACTTC	CASSYSRQGGRIYEQYF
TRBV7-6	NA	NA	TRBJ1-6	TGTGCCAGCAGCTTTCCGGAATCCTACGAGCAGTACTTT	CASSFPESYEQYF
TRBV12-3/TRBV12-4	NA	NA	TRBJ2-7	TGTGCCAGCAGTATCTCGGGGGGCCCCTACGAGCAGTACTTC	CASSISGGPYEQYF
TRBV19	many	TRBD2	TRBJ2-3	TGTGCCAGTAGTGTGGGTCCTAGCGGGAGTGATACGCAGTATTTT	CASSVGPSGSDTQYF
TRBV6-6	many	NA	TRBJ1-6	TGTGCCAGCAGTTACTCTTACCGGGGATCACCCCTCCACTTT	CASSYSYRGSPLHF
TRBV28	many	NA	TRBJ2-7	TGTGCCAGCAGTACCACTATGGTCCTTCCGCCCTACAATGAGCAGTACTTC	CASSTTMVLPPYNEQYF
TRBV12-3/TRBV12-4	medium-sized	TRBD1	TRBJ2-1	TGTGCCAGCGCTCGAGGGGACAGCTCCTACAATGAGCAGTTCTTC	CASARGDSSYNEQFF
TRBV19	many	NA	TRBJ2-7	TGTGCCAGTAGTATCGGGAGTACCTACGAGCAGTACTTC	CASSIGSTYEQYF
TRBV7-3	few	TRBD2	TRBJ2-5	TGTGCCAGCAGCCCTAGCGGGAGGGCCGGGGAGACCCAGTACTTC	CASSPSGRAGETQYF
TRBV5-4	many	TRBD2	TRBJ2-5	TGTGCCAGCAGCAAGAAGACTAGCGAGGAGACCCAGTACTTC	CASSKKTSEETQYF
TRBV14	NA	NA	TRBJ2-5	TGTGCCAGCAGCCAAGTGGTGGCATCCAATGAGCAGTACTTC	CASSQVVASNEQYF
TRBV7-2	few	NA	TRBJ2-1	TGTGCCAGCAGCTTAGTAGGGGGGCCTATGGGCCTGTACAATGAGCAGTTCTTC	CASSLVGGPMGLYNEQFF
TRBV9	NA	TRBD2	TRBJ2-1	TGTGCCAGCAGCTCCGGGACTAGCGGATACAATGAGCAGTTCTTC	CASSSGTSGYNEQFF
TRBV7-2	few	TRBD2	TRBJ2-1	TGTGCCAGCAGCTTAACTAGCGGGTTATCCTACAATGAGCAGTTCTTC	CASSLTSGLSYNEQFF
TRBV12-5	many	NA	TRBJ1-1	TGTGCTAGTGGTTTGGGGGGGGGTAGCGCTGAAGCTTTCTTT	CASGLGGGSAEAFF
TRBV7-9	many	NA	TRBJ1-2	TGTGCCAGCAGCTTAGAATACGGGAGTGGCTACACCTTC	CASSLEYGSGYTF